These T cell receptor beta chains were read from a single sample in a study of a mutant IDH1 vaccine in newly diagnosed glioma. The protocol was immunoSEQ multiplex PCR, while the TCRdb copy is restricted to in-frame clones and leaves out a portion. The sample includes around 50,000 clones, roughly 88% of them seen just once. The source material was PBMCs, sampled from a glioma patient treated with radiotherapy, temozolomide or both. Every receptor here comes from a man aged 35 to 55 with glioma. CDR3s include the opening cysteine and the closing phenylalanine or tryptophan. The D gene is left open where the match is weak. Only some rows state a clone size, as once, few, many or a class for expanded clones.

>.|13|.|TRBJ2-1|TRBV11-2
TGTGCCAGCAGCTTAGAAGGGTTTAATGAGCAGTTCTTC
CASSLEGFNEQFF
>.|13|.|TRBJ1-1|TRBV25-1
TGTGCCAGCAGTGACCCACTGAACACTGAAGCTTTCTTT
CASSDPLNTEAFF
>TRBD2|15|few|TRBJ2-1|TRBV19
TGTGCCAGTAGGCCTACTAGCGGGAGGGCCAATGAGCAGTTCTTC
CASRPTSGRANEQFF
>.|16|.|TRBJ2-2|TRBV11-2
TGTGCCAGCAGCTTAGGGGGCCCCTTGAACACCGGGGAGCTGTTTTTT
CASSLGGPLNTGELFF
>.|16|once|TRBJ1-1|TRBV6-5
TGTGCCAGCAGTTACAATCGTTGGGGCCGCGGGACTGAAGCTTTCTTT
CASSYNRWGRGTEAFF
>.|14|.|TRBJ2-7|TRBV14
TGTGCCAGCAGCCAAGATAGGCTATCCTACGAGCAGTACTTC
CASSQDRLSYEQYF
>.|13|.|TRBJ2-7|TRBV6-5
TGTGCCAGCAGTTACTCGAGGAGGGGCGAGCAGTACTTC
CASSYSRRGEQYF
>TRBD2|13|.|TRBJ2-3|TRBV18
TGTGCCAGCTCCCCTAGCGGTACAGATACGCAGTATTTT
CASSPSGTDTQYF
>.|15|once|TRBJ2-3|TRBV18
TGTGCCAGCTCACCATCAGGGGCTAGGTCAGATACGCAGTATTTT
CASSPSGARSDTQYF
>.|14|.|TRBJ2-7|TRBV5-4
TGTGCCAGCAGCTTGGCTCAGGGTGACTACGAGCAGTACTTC
CASSLAQGDYEQYF
>.|15|.|TRBJ2-1|TRBV1
TGCACCAGCAGCCAAGTTTTGCGGAGGTACAATGAGCAGTTCTTC
CTSSQVLRRYNEQFF
>.|12|.|TRBJ1-2|TRBV6-6
TGTGCCAGCAGTCACAGGGTTTATGGCTACACCTTC
CASSHRVYGYTF
>TRBD2|13|.|TRBJ2-3|TRBV27
TGTGCCAGCAGACTAGCGGGATTAGATACGCAGTATTTT
CASRLAGLDTQYF
>.|16|.|TRBJ2-4|TRBV4-2
TGTGCCAGCAGCCAAGGTGCAACTCTAGCCAAAAACATTCAGTACTTC
CASSQGATLAKNIQYF
>.|16|.|TRBJ1-5|TRBV18
TGTGCCAGCTCACGGATTGGGGACACTAGCAATCAGCCCCAGCATTTT
CASSRIGDTSNQPQHF
>TRBD2|16|.|TRBJ2-3|TRBV5-1
TGCGCCAGCAGCCGGGGACTAGCGGCTAGCACAGATACGCAGTATTTT
CASSRGLAASTDTQYF
>TRBD1|15|.|TRBJ2-7|TRBV9
TGTGCCAGCAGCGTCGGGACAGGGGGCTTCTACGAGCAGTACTTC
CASSVGTGGFYEQYF
>TRBD1|13|.|TRBJ2-7|TRBV6-6
TGTGCCAGCACAGGACAGGGGGCGTGGGAGCAGTACTTC
CASTGQGAWEQYF
>TRBD2|16|.|TRBJ2-7|TRBV9
TGTGCCAGCAGCGTAAGTCCAGCGGGAGGCTCCTACGAGCAGTACTTC
CASSVSPAGGSYEQYF
>.|20|.|TRBJ2-7|TRBV21-1
TGTGCCAGCAGCATAAAAGACAGGGTGCGGGCTAGCGGGAGGATCGACGAGCAGTACTTC
CASSIKDRVRASGRIDEQYF
>.|13|.|TRBJ2-7|TRBV5-1
TGCGCCAGCAGCTTGCCCTTTACCTACGAGCAGTACTTC
CASSLPFTYEQYF
>TRBD1|14|.|TRBJ2-7|TRBV18
TGTGCCAGCTCACTAGACAGGGGAAGGGGCGAGCAGTACTTC
CASSLDRGRGEQYF
>TRBD1|15|.|TRBJ2-1|TRBV19
TGTGCCAGTAGTCAAACCGGGACAGGGGTCAATGAGCAGTTCTTC
CASSQTGTGVNEQFF
>.|14|.|TRBJ2-7|TRBV7-3
TGTGCCAGCAGCCCAGGGGTCTATACGGAGGAGCAGTACTTC
CASSPGVYTEEQYF
>.|14|.|TRBJ2-7|TRBV4-3
TGCGCCAGCAGCCAACTCTCAGGATCCTACGAGCAGTACTTC
CASSQLSGSYEQYF
>.|12|.|TRBJ1-2|TRBV30
TGTGCCTGGAACGAAGGGTGGTATGGCTACACCTTC
CAWNEGWYGYTF
>.|15|.|TRBJ1-2|TRBV4-1
TGCGCCAGCAGCCAAGCGGCAGGATTTGACTATGGCTACACCTTC
CASSQAAGFDYGYTF
>.|13|once|TRBJ2-7|TRBV5-1
TGCGCCAGCAGCTTTCAGGGGATTTACGAGCAGTACTTC
CASSFQGIYEQYF
>.|15|.|TRBJ1-4|TRBV5-4
TGTGCCAGCAGCTTGGTGCGGGGGCAGAATGAAAAACTGTTTTTT
CASSLVRGQNEKLFF
>.|17|.|TRBJ2-3|TRBV18
TGTGCCAGCTCAGATCAACGCCAGAGTCGTGCCACAGATACGCAGTATTTT
CASSDQRQSRATDTQYF
>.|14|.|TRBJ2-7|TRBV19
TGTGCCAGTAGTATAGATCTCGGGATGGAAGAGCAGTACTTC
CASSIDLGMEEQYF
>TRBD2|16|.|TRBJ2-7|TRBV6-6
TGTGCCAGCAGCCGAACTAGCGGGGGATCCTCCTACGAGCAGTACTTC
CASSRTSGGSSYEQYF
>.|14|.|TRBJ2-5|TRBV14
TGTGCCAGCAGCCCGCTCGGTGCCCAAGAGACCCAGTACTTC
CASSPLGAQETQYF
>.|15|.|TRBJ1-1|TRBV9
TGTGCCAGCAGCGTAGGCAGGGAAAGTCGGACTGAAGCTTTCTTT
CASSVGRESRTEAFF
>TRBD2|14|.|TRBJ2-2|TRBV10-1
TGCGCCAGCAGCACCGGGACTAGAAGCCTTTCGGTGTTTTTT
CASSTGTRSLSVFF
>.|13|.|TRBJ1-2|TRBV7-2
TGTGCCAGCAGCTTAGAGAAGGAGGGGGGCTACACCTTC
CASSLEKEGGYTF
>TRBD1|14|.|TRBJ1-5|TRBV5-1
TGCGCCAGCAGCTCGGGACAGGGGGCTCAGCCCCAGCATTTT
CASSSGQGAQPQHF
>.|14|.|TRBJ2-1|TRBV5-6
TGTGCCAGCAGCTTTACTAGCTCGTACAATGAGCAGTTCTTC
CASSFTSSYNEQFF
>TRBD2|18|.|TRBJ2-3|TRBV7-2
TGTGCCAGCAGCCTAGATCCGCCGGGACTAGCGGGGCGAGATACGCAGTATTTT
CASSLDPPGLAGRDTQYF
>.|14|once|TRBJ2-7|TRBV6-1
TGTGCCAGCAGTGTAGCTAGTGGATACTACGAGCAGTACTTC
CASSVASGYYEQYF
>TRBD1|17|.|TRBJ1-1|TRBV11-2
TGTGCCAGCAGCTTTAGACAGGGGAGGGGAATGAACACTGAAGCTTTCTTT
CASSFRQGRGMNTEAFF
>.|18|.|TRBJ2-3|TRBV6-1
TGTGCCAGCAGTGAAGCTGGGGCCCTGCATTTCAGCACAGATACGCAGTATTTT
CASSEAGALHFSTDTQYF
>TRBD2|16|.|TRBJ2-7|TRBV11-1
TGTGCCAGCAGCCCGGTTAGCGGGAGGCCTGGGTACGAGCAGTACTTC
CASSPVSGRPGYEQYF
>.|14|.|TRBJ2-2|TRBV10-3
TGTGCCATCAGTGGTGCCACGAACACCGGGGAGCTGTTTTTT
CAISGATNTGELFF
>.|14|.|TRBJ1-2|TRBV9
TGTGCCAGCAGCGCCGTTTGGAGGGTCGGTGGCTACACCTTC
CASSAVWRVGGYTF
>.|15|.|TRBJ2-2|TRBV4-3
TGCGCCAGCAGCCAAGGGACACTGAACACCGGGGAGCTGTTTTTT
CASSQGTLNTGELFF